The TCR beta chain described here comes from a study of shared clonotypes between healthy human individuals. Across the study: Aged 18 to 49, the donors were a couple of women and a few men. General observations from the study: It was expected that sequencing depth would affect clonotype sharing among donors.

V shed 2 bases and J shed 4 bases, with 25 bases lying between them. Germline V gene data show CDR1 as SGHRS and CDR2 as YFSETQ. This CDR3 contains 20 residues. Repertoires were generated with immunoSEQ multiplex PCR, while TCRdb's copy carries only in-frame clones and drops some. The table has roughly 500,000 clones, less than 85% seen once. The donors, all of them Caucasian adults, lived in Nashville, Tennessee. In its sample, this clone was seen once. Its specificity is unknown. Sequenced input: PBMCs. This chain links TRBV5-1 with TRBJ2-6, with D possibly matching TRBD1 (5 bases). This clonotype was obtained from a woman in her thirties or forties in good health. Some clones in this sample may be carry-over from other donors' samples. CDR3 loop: CASSFELVDSYVSGANVLTF. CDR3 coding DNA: TGCGCCAGCAGCTTTGAATTGGTTGACAGCTACGTTTCCGGGGCCAACGTCCTGACTTTC.